This T cell receptor (beta chain) was observed in a study of OX40 agonist ivuxolimab in advanced cancers. Points from the study as a whole: The study found that CD8+ T cells averaged more expanded clones than CD4+. Near-lowest levels of clonal expansion characterized partial responders at 0.1-3.0 mg/kg.

In the case of this clone: What it binds is unknown.

Some clones are missing from TCRdb's copy, which holds only in-frame ones; the method was immunoSEQ multiplex PCR. Of 35,000 to 40,000 clones in the sample, over 80% were seen once. Looked up from germline, CDR1 is SEHNR and CDR2 is FQNEAQ (reference sequence). V was trimmed by 3 bases and J by 2 bases, leaving 11 bases between them. This CDR3 region has 14 residues. This sequence originates from an adult with an advanced solid tumor such as melanoma, head and neck, liver or kidney cancer. The sample in question was CD4+ or CD8+ T cells sorted from blood, obtained in a trial of the OX40 agonist ivuxolimab. The V gene is TRBV7-9, the J gene TRBJ2-7; D is ambiguous. CDR3: CASSLARATYEQYF. In DNA form, the CDR3 reads TGTGCCAGCAGCTTGGCTCGGGCGACCTACGAGCAGTACTTC.